The entry that follows covers one TCR beta chain sequence. Clones were read by immunoSEQ multiplex PCR, and TCRdb kept only the in-frame ones, dropping some. The sample holds 150,000 or so clones, about 85% seen once. The entry originates in a study of blood T cell repertoires in COVID-19. At the level of the study: Samples representing acute and convalescent COVID-19 were sourced from the United States, Italy and Spain.

V was clipped by 5 bases and J by 3 bases; unmatched bases: 12. CDR1 SGHAT and CDR2 FQNNGV come from the germline V gene. The CDR3 loop spans 18 amino acids. This TCR was sampled from a man in his fifties or sixties with COVID-19, enrolled during active disease. The gene calls are TRBV11-2 and TRBJ1-4; 10 positions agree with TRBD1. Sequences were obtained from peripheral blood. This CDR3 is CASSLRDRGIRANEKLFF. Written as DNA, the CDR3 is TGTGCCAGCAGCCTCCGGGACAGGGGAATTAGGGCTAATGAAAAACTGTTTTTT.